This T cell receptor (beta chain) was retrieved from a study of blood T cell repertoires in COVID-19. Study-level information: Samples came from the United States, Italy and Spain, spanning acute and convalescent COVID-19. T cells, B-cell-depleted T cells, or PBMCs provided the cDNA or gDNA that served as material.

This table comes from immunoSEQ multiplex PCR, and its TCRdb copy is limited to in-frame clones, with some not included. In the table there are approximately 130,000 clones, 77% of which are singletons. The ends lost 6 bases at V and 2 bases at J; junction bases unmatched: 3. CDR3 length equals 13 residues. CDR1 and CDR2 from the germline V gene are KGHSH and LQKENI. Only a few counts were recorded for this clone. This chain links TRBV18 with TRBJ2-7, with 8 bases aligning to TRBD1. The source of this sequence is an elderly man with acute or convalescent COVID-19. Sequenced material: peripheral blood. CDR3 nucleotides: TGTGCCAGCTCTAAGGACAGGGCCTACGAGCAGTACTTC. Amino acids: CASSKDRAYEQYF. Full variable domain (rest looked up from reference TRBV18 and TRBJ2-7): NAGVMQNPRHLVRRRGQEARLRCSPMKGHSHVYWYRQLPEEGLKFMVYLQKENIIDESGMPKERFSAEFPKEGPSILRIQQVVRGDSAAYFCASSKDRAYEQYFGPGTRLTVT.